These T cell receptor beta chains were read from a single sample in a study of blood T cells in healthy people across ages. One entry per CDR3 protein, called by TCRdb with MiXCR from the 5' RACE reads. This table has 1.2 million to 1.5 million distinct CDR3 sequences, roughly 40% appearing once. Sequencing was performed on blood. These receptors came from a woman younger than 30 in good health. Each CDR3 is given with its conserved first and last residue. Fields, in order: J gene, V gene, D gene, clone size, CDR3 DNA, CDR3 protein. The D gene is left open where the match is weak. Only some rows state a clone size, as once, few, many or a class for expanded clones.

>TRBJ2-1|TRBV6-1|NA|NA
TGTGCCAGCAGTGAAAAGGATGATTCCTACAATGAGCAGTTCTTC
CASSEKDDSYNEQFF
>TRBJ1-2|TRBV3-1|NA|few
TGTGCCAGCAGCCCCATGACGGAGACGGGGGATTATGGCTACACCTTC
CASSPMTETGDYGYTF
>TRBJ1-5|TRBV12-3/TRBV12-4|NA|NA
TGTGCCAGCAGGGACGGAGAATATCAGCCCCAGCATTTT
CASRDGEYQPQHF
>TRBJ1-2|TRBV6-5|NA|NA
TGTGCCAGCAGTTACGCCCGACAGAGTAACTATGGCTACACCTTC
CASSYARQSNYGYTF
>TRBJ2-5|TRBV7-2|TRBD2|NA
TGTGCCAGCAGGGGGACTAGCGGGAGAGAGCAGTACTTC
CASRGTSGREQYF
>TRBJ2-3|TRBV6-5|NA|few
TGTGCCAGCAGTCTGACTGGTCGAGATACGCAGTATTTT
CASSLTGRDTQYF
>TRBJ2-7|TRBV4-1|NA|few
TGCGCCAGCAGCCAAGAAAGGTCCTCCCGCGAGCAGTACTTC
CASSQERSSREQYF
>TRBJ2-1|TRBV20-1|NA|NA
TGCAGTGCTAGCGGGTCGGATTACAATGAGCAGTTCTTC
CSASGSDYNEQFF
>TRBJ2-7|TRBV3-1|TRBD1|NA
TGTGCCAGCAGCCGGACCACGGGACAGATCAACTACGAGCAGTACTTC
CASSRTTGQINYEQYF
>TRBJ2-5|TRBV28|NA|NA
TGTGCCAGCAGCAGAGAAGGGGCAGGGGAGACCCAGTACTTC
CASSREGAGETQYF
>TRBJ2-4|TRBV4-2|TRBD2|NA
TGTGCCAGCAGCCAAGACAGAACTAGCGCCTTAAACATTCAGTACTTC
CASSQDRTSALNIQYF
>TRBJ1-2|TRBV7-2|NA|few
TGTGCCAGCAGCTTAGAACGGCAGGGGCATGGCTACACCTTC
CASSLERQGHGYTF
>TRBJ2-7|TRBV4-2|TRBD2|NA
TGTGCCAGCAGCCAAGAACCTAGCGGGACATACAATGAGCAGTACTTC
CASSQEPSGTYNEQYF
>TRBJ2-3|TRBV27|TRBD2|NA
TGTGCCAGCAGTTTAGTGCTAGCGGGAGGGATAGGAGATACGCAGTATTTT
CASSLVLAGGIGDTQYF
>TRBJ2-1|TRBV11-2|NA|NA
TGTGCCTGCAGCTCAGGGGTAGATTCCTACAATGAGCAGTTCTTC
CACSSGVDSYNEQFF
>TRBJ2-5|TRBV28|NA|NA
TGTGCCAGCAACGGACAGAGCCAAGAGACCCAGTACTTC
CASNGQSQETQYF
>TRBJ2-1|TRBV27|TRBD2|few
TGTGCCAGCAGTTTCCCTAGCGGGGGGGTAGCCAATGAGCAGTTCTTC
CASSFPSGGVANEQFF
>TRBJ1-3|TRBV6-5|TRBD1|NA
TGTGCCAGCAGTACGGGACAGTTATCTGGAAACACCATATATTTT
CASSTGQLSGNTIYF
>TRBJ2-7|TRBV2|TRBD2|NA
TGTGCCAGCAGTGCGGCTAGCGGGATAGTCTACGAGCAGTACTTC
CASSAASGIVYEQYF
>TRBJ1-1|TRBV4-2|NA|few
TGTGCCAGCAGCCTACCGGGGAGGGACACTGAAGCTTTCTTT
CASSLPGRDTEAFF
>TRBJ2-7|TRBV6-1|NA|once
TGTGCCCGCAGTGAAAAGGGCCAGGGAGTCCACGAGCAGTACTTC
CARSEKGQGVHEQYF
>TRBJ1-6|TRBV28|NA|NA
TGTGCCATTCAACAGGGAAGCTCCTATAATTCACCCCTCCACTTT
CAIQQGSSYNSPLHF
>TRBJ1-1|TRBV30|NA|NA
TGTGCCTGGAGTCGAGATTTCATTCTGGGGGCTGAAGCTTTCTTT
CAWSRDFILGAEAFF
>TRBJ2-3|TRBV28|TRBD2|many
TGTGCCAGCAGTTCCGGGACTAGCGCAGATACGCAGTATTTT
CASSSGTSADTQYF
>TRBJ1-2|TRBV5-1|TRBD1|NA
TGCGCCAGCCAGGGGGATAACTATGGCTACACCTTC
CASQGDNYGYTF
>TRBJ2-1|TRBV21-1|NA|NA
TGTGCCAACGACCAAGGGCTCCTTTACAATGAGCAGTTCTTC
CANDQGLLYNEQFF
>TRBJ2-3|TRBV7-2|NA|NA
TGTGCCGGCACCCAACGGGCAGATACGCAGTATTTT
CAGTQRADTQYF
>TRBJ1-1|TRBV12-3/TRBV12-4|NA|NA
TGTGCCAGCAGTTTTTCGGGCGTACGAACTGAAGCTTTCTTT
CASSFSGVRTEAFF
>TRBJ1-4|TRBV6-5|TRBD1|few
TGTGCCAGCAGTTCTCGGACAGGCGAAAAACTGTTTTTT
CASSSRTGEKLFF
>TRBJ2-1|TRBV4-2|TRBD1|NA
TGTGCCAGCAGCCAAGACTTGAGTGAGGGACAGGGCGGTGTTGAGCAGTTCTTC
CASSQDLSEGQGGVEQFF
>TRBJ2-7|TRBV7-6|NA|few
TGTGCCAGCTCAGGGTTGGCCGAGCAGTACTTC
CASSGLAEQYF
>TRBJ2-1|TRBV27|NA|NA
TGTGCCAGCAGTCCGACTACTGTTGGGTACAATGAGCAGTTCTTC
CASSPTTVGYNEQFF
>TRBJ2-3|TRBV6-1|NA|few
TGTGCCAGCAGTGTCCAACTAGACCCAGATACGCAGTATTTT
CASSVQLDPDTQYF